The 3 T cell receptor beta chains given below trace back to one sample, sequenced in a study of blood T cell repertoires in COVID-19. Sequencing used immunoSEQ multiplex PCR; TCRdb keeps in-frame clones, though not all of them. The sample has 350,000 to 450,000 clones, around 87% seen once. Sequencing input: PBMCs or T cells enriched from blood (not recorded which). These receptor sequences come from a man aged 35 to 55 in a cohort exposed to, infected with or recovered from COVID-19 (not recorded which).

The genes are TRBV6-5 and TRBJ1-1; 7 bases map to TRBD1. With V trimmed by 7 bases and J by 6 bases, 8 bases remained unmatched. The V gene's germline CDR1 is MNHEY and CDR2 SVGAGI. The CDR3 extends over 13 amino acids. The CDR3 here is CASIGGVGAEAFF. CDR3 in DNA: TGTGCCAGCATAGGGGGCGTAGGGGCTGAAGCTTTCTTT.

The CDR3 DNA reads TGTGCCAGTAGTCCCGGGGCCGGGGAGCTGTTTTTT. This gives the protein CASSPGAGELFF. This sequence joins TRBV19 and TRBJ2-2, with D perhaps matching TRBD2 (5 bases). The CDR3 covers 12 residues. The ends were cut back, 5 bases at V and 6 bases at J, with 7 bases in the middle. Germline V gene lookup returns CDR1 LNHDA and CDR2 SQIVND (reference sequence).

The chain uses TRBV2 and TRBJ2-5, with TRBD1 as a possible D gene (6 bases). The V end lost 3 bases, the J end lost 2 bases, and 10 bases lay between the germline ends. Germline assignment: CDR1 SNHLY and CDR2 FYNNEI. The CDR3 has 14 amino acids. For the CDR3, the DNA is TGTGCCAGCAGTGAGACAGGATTACAAGAGACCCAGTACTTC. Protein sequence: CASSETGLQETQYF. The whole variable domain, filled in from reference TRBV2 and TRBJ2-5, reads EPEVTQTPSHQVTQMGQEVILRCVPISNHLYFYWYRQILGQKVEFLVSFYNNEISEKSEIFDDQFSVERPDGSNFTLKIRSTKLEDSAMYFCASSETGLQETQYFGPGTRLLVL.